This T cell receptor beta chain was profiled in a study of T-cell memory formation after mild COVID-19. TCRdb reprocessed the 5' RACE reads with MiXCR, giving one entry per CDR3 protein. The sample records roughly 130,000 distinct CDR3 sequences, approximately 15% being singletons. This clonotype has at least ten counts. The germline gives CDR1 DFQATT, CDR2 SNEGSKA (reference sequence). J gave up 2 bases and V 5 bases, and 8 bases lay outside the gene matches. The CDR3 contains 14 residues. The J gene is TRBJ1-1, the V gene TRBV20-1; 7 nucleotides agree with TRBD1. Sequences were obtained from PBMCs or a T cell subset sorted from them (not recorded which). The receptor was derived from an adult woman who had mild COVID-19 (a few samples of this study predate the infection). Cell type and time point are not known. CDR3 region: CSALPGQPNTEAFF. DNA of the CDR3: TGCAGTGCTTTACCGGGACAGCCTAACACTGAAGCTTTCTTT.